The TCR beta chain described here comes from a study of cytomegalovirus exposure and HLA in healthy donors (dated by TCRdb to 2017 to 2019). A note on the overall study: An earlier analysis of approximately 550 of the donors reported about 250 Gb of sequence data and around 120 million unique TCR beta sequences from some 180 million T cells. An early release that covered roughly 600 HLA-typed donors contained 300 to 350 gigabases of sequencing data and tens of millions of unique TCR sequences. Of the 300 to 400 genotyped donors, over 65% fell in the genetic ancestry cluster associated with self-reported Caucasian donors. The study aimed to test whether signatures of past pathogen exposure could be identified by cataloging public T cell receptors. The study profiled the T cell repertoires of 666 subjects by immunosequencing and related them to cytomegalovirus serostatus. Besides the first cohort of some 670 subjects, a separate validation cohort made up of 120 different subjects was used. High-throughput TCR immunosequencing, statistical association of individual TCRs with disease status, and machine learning were combined to predict cytomegalovirus infection status. A later analysis re-analyzed previously published TCR beta repertoires from 666 donors and added high-resolution HLA genotyping to study TCR occurrence patterns. The later analysis used no new phenotypic data to find candidate immune exposures, relying instead on TCR beta sequences and their occurrence across donors. To decide whether each TCR beta V gene segment behaved as functional or pseudogenic, an earlier analysis of some 600 of the donors relied on high-throughput TCR beta sequencing. Donor age, sex, ethnicity and CMV serostatus were compiled alongside the repertoire data. A later genetic analysis used genome-wide SNP genotypes for about three fifths of the roughly 700 donors, treating that subset as a discovery cohort. All discovery cohort repertoires had been generated on a single sequencing platform. Class I and class II HLA loci were covered by the typing at four-digit resolution. The number of typed donors differed by locus: about 620-640 for A, B, C, DRB1 and DQB1; approximately 520 for DQA1; approximately 610 for DPA1; and 400 to 480 for DPB1. About 5 DR-DQ haplotypes were handled as single units for association and clustering, since linkage in the cohort was strong. On average, approximately 250,000 unique TCR beta nucleotide sequences were sequenced per donor among more than 350 genotyped donors of the cohort, with about 19% of those sequences being non-productive. The paper's findings and limits, for the study overall: Compared with equally common non-associated chains, HLA-associated TCR beta chains in a later analysis were more clonally expanded and had lower generation probabilities. Only TCR beta chains were sequenced in this cohort, and the absence of alpha or paired-chain data limited detectable features. The authors suggested that the approach could potentially be extended to other disease states and immunological phenotypes. Several of the top co-occurrence clusters appeared to be linked to parvovirus B19, influenza, CMV and Epstein-Barr virus, according to a later analysis. A later analysis associated about 18,000 TCR beta sequences with specific HLA alleles at a false discovery rate of 0.05. Compared with the approximately 670-donor mean, donors in an Asian-associated ancestry cluster had fewer N-insertions in productive TCRs, according to a later genetic analysis. V-gene and J-gene trimming of TCR beta chains was associated with a missense DCLRE1C variant in a later genetic analysis, and the association was replicated in an independent cohort. When HLA alleles, especially DR and DQ, strongly co-occurred, TCR associations were difficult to assign to individual alleles. About 15 rarely observed V segments, including chromosome 9 orphons, were excluded from the earlier analysis of almost 600 of the donors because counts were too low. Because some donors lacked HLA typing at each locus, the association tests relied only on the typed subset. Most TCR sequences were seen in very few donors, while some public TCRs were found in many individuals. Correlated functional status among segregating V segments might be attributable to linkage disequilibrium, but an unknown experimental factor could not be ruled out. In vitro tests confirmed that a few of the cytomegalovirus-associated TCR beta chains recognize cytomegalovirus antigens. Cytomegalovirus status was reported to be diagnosed by the classifier with high specificity and sensitivity in both the original and validation cohorts. According to a later analysis, TCR association rates differed among HLA loci, with DRB1 alleles showing the most associated TCRs and HLA-C alleles showing the fewest. The 87-base-pair reads could not distinguish some IMGT-functional V segments, including TRBV6-2 and TRBV6-3, so those segments were excluded. A further reported finding was that TCR beta sequences accurately predicted the HLA-A and HLA-B alleles for most subjects in the first cohort. Broadly in line with IMGT annotations, most TCR beta V segments showed up in productive rearrangements about 87% or about 30% of the time in an earlier analysis of 587 of the donors. The only immune exposure information available for the cohort was CMV serostatus. In a later analysis, most CMV-associated TCR beta chains were found to appear HLA-restricted, with HLA associations seemingly driven largely by CMV exposure. Sequencing depth was assumed to be roughly uniform across donors in the presence/absence analyses, though that assumption may not hold. A cluster of highly shared sequence variants was judged likely to represent a technical artifact of the sequencing pipeline. The study listed 164 TCR beta chains as associated with cytomegalovirus.

Libraries came from the immunoSEQ multiplex PCR assay. For the multiplex PCR, a mixture combining 60 forward primers for TCR Vbeta segments and 13 reverse primers for TCR Jbeta segments was used. A multiplex PCR assay on genomic DNA amplified the CDR3 region of rearranged TCR beta genes. The Illumina HiSeq System was used to sequence the amplified TCR beta libraries as 87-base-pair reads. The original methods were these. Across the 600 to 700 repertoires, a later analysis counted 78 million or so unique TCR beta chains, around 11 million of which were shared by at least two donors. A nearest-neighbor algorithm error-corrected the raw reads and collapsed the reads into unique sequences, merging closely related sequences to remove PCR and sequencing errors. Alignment of CDR3 sequences to IMGT reference sequences was used to assign V, D and J gene segments. Each retained sequence needed at least a six-nucleotide match to both a V gene segment and a J gene segment. Rearrangements were called productive when the CDR3 lacked stop codons and stayed in frame with V and J; all others were non-productive. CDR3 was defined by IMGT convention, running from the second conserved V-encoded cysteine to the conserved J-encoded phenylalanine. Sequences without an unambiguous match to a single V gene segment were excluded from the earlier analysis of approximately 560 of the donors. An earlier analysis of several hundred of the donors called V segments functional above 56.7% productive rearrangements and segregating when the between-donor standard deviation exceeded 5%. To diagnose cytomegalovirus status from the catalog of TCR beta chain sequences, a statistical classification framework was built. V and J gene assignment, in a later analysis, came from comparing TCR nucleotide sequences with IMGT/GENE-DB human TR gene sequences. In a later analysis, CDR3 sequences and most-parsimonious VDJ recombination scenarios were assigned using the TCRdist pipeline. A later analysis defined each TCR beta chain by its CDR3 amino acid sequence plus V-gene family, and excluded reads lacking a unique V-gene family. In a later analysis, 450 to 600 highly shared, low-generation-probability nucleotide sequences were removed to address suspected cross-contamination and a sequencing artifact. In a later analysis, a clonal expansion index for each public chain was calculated from normalized within-repertoire ranks of inferred template counts. A later analysis computed generation probabilities with a VDJ recombination model fitted to out-of-frame rearrangements, and checked the results against IGoR. In a later analysis, hypergeometric tests were used to score TCR-TCR, TCR-HLA and TCR-CMV co-occurrence, with a repertoire-size bias correction applied to TCR pairs. In a later analysis, false discovery rates were estimated by permuting HLA or CMV assignments 20 times. In a later analysis, co-occurring TCRs were grouped using DBSCAN, and TCRdist sequence similarity was added for clustering within HLA-allele-positive subsets. Repertoires with fewer than 30,000 or more than 120,000 public chains, plus five repertoires with anomalous nucleotide sharing, were excluded from co-occurrence clustering. TCRdb took this table from immuneACCESS and kept in-frame rearrangements with V and J called. Such tables lack part of the clones; where checked against another copy, unresolved V genes explain under half of the gap, and the rest is unexplained. D and trimming were read from the DNA, whereas the V and J calls and clone size are those reported in that table. This sample comprises roughly 100,000 clones, 65% of them detected only once. The ten biggest clones cover 5.5% to 6.5% of the sample.

The cohort comprised some 730 healthy bone marrow donors. At the time of sampling, all cohort members were nominally healthy, though unrecorded immune exposures were likely present. The donor tested CMV seropositive and was one of the 289 seropositive cohort members. Every donor gave a peripheral blood sample, and the peripheral blood mononuclear cells from that sample were used for TCR beta sequencing. Genomic DNA extraction from the blood cell samples was performed with the Qiagen DNeasy Blood Extraction Kit. The germline V gene encodes CDR1 SGHTA and CDR2 FQGTGA. Trimming costs V 9 bases and J 6 bases, and their ends lie 10 bases apart. Including cysteine and phenylalanine, the CDR3 has 11 amino acids. Kept here is only the CDR3 DNA, which spans 33 bases and is read in frame from base 1. As regards this clone: Its antigen is still unknown. Qualities for individual bases were not recorded, and no much larger clone is one base off.

This clonotype was obtained from a boy under 18 in good health and CMV-seropositive. This sequence uses TRBV7-3 and TRBJ2-3, and TRBD1 may be the D gene, going by 5 matching bases. Sequenced: PBMCs. This receptor carries the CDR3 CARANRDTQYF. The DNA sequence is given as TGTGCCAGAGCTAACAGGGATACGCAGTATTTT.